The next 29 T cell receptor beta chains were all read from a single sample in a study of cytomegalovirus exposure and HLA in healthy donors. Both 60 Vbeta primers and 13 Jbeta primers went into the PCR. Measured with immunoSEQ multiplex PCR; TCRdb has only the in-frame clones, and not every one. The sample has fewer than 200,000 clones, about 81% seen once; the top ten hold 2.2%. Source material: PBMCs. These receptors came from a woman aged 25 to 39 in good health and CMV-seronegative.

The CDR3 loop is CASSFAQTGRLNTEAFF. CDR3 bases: TGTGCCAGCAGCTTTGCTCAAACAGGTCGGCTTAACACTGAAGCTTTCTTT. The V and J genes are TRBV5-6 and TRBJ1-1, with a weak D call TRBD1 (5 bases). CDR3 length equals 17 residues. Trimming cost V 2 bases and J 2 bases, with 19 bases left between them. Germline V gene lookup returns CDR1 SGHDT and CDR2 YYEEEE.

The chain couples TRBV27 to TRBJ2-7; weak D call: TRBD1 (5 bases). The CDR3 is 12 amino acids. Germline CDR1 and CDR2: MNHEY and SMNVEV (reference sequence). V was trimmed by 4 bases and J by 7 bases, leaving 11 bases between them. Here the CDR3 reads CASSSGSREQYF. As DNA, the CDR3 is TGTGCCAGCAGTTCAGGGTCGAGGGAGCAGTACTTC.

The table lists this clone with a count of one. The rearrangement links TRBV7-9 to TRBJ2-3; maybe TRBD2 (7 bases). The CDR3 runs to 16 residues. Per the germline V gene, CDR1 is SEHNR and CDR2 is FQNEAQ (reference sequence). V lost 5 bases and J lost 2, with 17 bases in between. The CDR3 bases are TGTGCCAGCAGCCCTATAGGGAGGGGGGCCACAGATACGCAGTATTTT. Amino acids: CASSPIGRGATDTQYF.

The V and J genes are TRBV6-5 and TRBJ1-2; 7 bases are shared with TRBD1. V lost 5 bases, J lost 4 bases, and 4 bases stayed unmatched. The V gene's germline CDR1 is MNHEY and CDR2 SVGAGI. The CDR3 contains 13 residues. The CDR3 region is CASSRDSLYGYTF. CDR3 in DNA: TGTGCCAGCAGTAGGGACAGCCTCTATGGCTACACCTTC.

CDR3 in amino acids: CASSFGAGEYGYTF. CDR3 DNA sequence: TGTGCCAGCAGTTTCGGAGCAGGGGAATATGGCTACACCTTC. The chain uses TRBV27 and TRBJ1-2, with a possible D match to TRBD1 (6 bases). The V end was cut by 3 bases, the J end by 5 bases, with 13 bases between. Germline CDR1 is MNHEY and CDR2 is SMNVEV (reference sequence). The CDR3 length is 14 residues.

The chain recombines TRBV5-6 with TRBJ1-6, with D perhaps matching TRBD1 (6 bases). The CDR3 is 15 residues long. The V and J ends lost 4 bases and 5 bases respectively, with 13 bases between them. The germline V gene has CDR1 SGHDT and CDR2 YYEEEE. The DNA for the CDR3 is TGTGCCAGCAGCACCAGGGGCGCGGATAATTCACCCCTCCACTTT. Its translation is CASSTRGADNSPLHF. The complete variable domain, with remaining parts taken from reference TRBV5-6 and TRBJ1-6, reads DAGVTQSPTHLIKTRGQQVTLRCSPKSGHDTVSWYQQALGQGPQFIFQYYEEEERQRGNFPDRFSGHQFPNYSSELNVNALLLGDSALYLCASSTRGADNSPLHFGNGTRLTVT.

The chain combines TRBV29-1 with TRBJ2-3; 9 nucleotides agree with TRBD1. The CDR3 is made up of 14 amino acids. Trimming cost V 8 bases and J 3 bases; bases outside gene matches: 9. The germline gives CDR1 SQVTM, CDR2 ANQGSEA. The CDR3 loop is CSTDRGSGTDTQYF. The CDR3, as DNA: TGCAGCACGGACAGGGGTTCGGGGACAGATACGCAGTATTTT.

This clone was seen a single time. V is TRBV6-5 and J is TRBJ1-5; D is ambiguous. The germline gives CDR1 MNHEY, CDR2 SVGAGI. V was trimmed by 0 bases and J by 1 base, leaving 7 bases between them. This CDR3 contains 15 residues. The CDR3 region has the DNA TGTGCCAGCAGTTACTCTGCGGCAAGCAATCAGCCCCAGCATTTT. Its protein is CASSYSAASNQPQHF.

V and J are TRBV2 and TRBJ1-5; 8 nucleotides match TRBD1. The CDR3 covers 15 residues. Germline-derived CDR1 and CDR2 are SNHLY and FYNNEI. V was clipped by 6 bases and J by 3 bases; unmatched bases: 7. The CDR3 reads CASRVDRGLNQPQHF. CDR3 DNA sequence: TGTGCCAGCAGGGTAGACAGGGGCCTCAATCAGCCCCAGCATTTT.

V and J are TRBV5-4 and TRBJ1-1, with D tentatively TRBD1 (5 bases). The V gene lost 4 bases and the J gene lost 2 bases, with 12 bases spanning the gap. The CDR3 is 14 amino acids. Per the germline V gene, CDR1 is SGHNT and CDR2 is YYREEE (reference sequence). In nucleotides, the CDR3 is TGTGCCAGCAGCCCCCCGGACACCAACACTGAAGCTTTCTTT. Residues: CASSPPDTNTEAFF.

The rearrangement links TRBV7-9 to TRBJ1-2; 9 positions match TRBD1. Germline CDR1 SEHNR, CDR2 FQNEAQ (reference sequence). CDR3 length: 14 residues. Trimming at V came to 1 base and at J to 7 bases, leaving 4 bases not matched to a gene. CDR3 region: CASSLVGQGSGYTF. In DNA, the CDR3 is TGTGCCAGCAGCTTAGTGGGACAGGGTTCTGGCTACACCTTC.

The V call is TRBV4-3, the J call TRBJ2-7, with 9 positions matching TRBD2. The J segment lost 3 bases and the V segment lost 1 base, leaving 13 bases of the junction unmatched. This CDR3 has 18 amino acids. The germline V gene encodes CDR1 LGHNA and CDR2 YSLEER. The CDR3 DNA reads TGCGCCAGCAGCCAAGCCCCCCCTCAAGCGGGAGGTAACTACGAGCAGTACTTC. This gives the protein CASSQAPPQAGGNYEQYF.

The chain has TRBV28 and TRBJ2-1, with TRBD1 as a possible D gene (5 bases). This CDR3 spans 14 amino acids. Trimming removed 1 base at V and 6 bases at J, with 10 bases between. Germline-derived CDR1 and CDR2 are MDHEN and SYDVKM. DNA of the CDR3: TGTGCCAGCAGTTTATCCGGACACCTCAATGAGCAGTTCTTC. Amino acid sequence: CASSLSGHLNEQFF.

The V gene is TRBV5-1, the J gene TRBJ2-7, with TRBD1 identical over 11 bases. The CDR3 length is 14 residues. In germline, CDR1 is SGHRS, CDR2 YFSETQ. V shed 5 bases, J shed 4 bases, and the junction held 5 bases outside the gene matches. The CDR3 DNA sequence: TGCGCCAGCAGACCCGGGACAGGGGGATACGAGCAGTACTTC. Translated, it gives CASRPGTGGYEQYF.

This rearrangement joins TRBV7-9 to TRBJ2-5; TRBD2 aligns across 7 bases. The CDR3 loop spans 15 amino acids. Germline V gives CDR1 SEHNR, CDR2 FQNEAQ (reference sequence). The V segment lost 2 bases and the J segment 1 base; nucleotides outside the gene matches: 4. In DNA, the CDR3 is TGTGCCAGCAGCTTACAGGGAGGGGTCCAAGAGACCCAGTACTTC. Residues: CASSLQGGVQETQYF.

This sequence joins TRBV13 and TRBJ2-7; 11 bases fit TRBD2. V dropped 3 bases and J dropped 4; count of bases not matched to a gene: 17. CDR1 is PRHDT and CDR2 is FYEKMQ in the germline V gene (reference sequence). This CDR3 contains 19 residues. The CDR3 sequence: CASSFKGGAASGRNYEQYF. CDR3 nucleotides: TGTGCCAGCAGCTTCAAGGGGGGCGCAGCTAGCGGGAGGAATTACGAGCAGTACTTC.

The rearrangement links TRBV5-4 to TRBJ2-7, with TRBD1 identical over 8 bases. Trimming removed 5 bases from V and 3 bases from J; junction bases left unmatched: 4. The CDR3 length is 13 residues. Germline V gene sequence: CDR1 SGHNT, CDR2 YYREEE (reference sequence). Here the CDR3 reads CASSVGTGYEQYF. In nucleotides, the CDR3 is TGTGCCAGCAGTGTTGGGACAGGCTACGAGCAGTACTTC.

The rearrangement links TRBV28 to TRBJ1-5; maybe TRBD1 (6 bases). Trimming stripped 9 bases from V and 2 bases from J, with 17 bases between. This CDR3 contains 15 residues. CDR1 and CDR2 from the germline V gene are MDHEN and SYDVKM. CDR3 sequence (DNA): TGTGCCAGTGCGACTACAGGGCCCCGCAATCAGCCCCAGCATTTT. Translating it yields CASATTGPRNQPQHF.

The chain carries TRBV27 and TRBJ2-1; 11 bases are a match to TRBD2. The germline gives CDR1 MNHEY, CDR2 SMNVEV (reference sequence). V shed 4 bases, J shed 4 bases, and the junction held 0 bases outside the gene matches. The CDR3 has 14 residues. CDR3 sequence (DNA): TGTGCCAGCAGTTCTAGCGGGAGGTACAATGAGCAGTTCTTC. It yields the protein CASSSSGRYNEQFF.

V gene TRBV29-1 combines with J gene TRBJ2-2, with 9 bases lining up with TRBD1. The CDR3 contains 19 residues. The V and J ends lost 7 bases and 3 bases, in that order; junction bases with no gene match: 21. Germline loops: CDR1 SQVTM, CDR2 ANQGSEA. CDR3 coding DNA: TGCAGCGCCACTGAAGAGGAAGACAGGGACAGGGCGGACACCGGGGAGCTGTTTTTT. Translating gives CSATEEEDRDRADTGELFF.

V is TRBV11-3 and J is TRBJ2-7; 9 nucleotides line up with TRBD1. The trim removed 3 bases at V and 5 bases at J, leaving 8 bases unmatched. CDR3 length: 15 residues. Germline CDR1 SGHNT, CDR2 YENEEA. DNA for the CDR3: TGTGCCAGCAGCTTCGGGGGACAGGGAAGTGACGAGCAGTACTTC. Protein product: CASSFGGQGSDEQYF. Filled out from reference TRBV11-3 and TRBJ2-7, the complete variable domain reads EAGVVQSPRYKIIEKKQPVAFWCNPISGHNTLYWYLQNLGQGPELLIRYENEEAVDDSQLPKDRFSAERLKGVDSTLKIQPAELGDSAVYLCASSFGGQGSDEQYFGPGTRLTVT.

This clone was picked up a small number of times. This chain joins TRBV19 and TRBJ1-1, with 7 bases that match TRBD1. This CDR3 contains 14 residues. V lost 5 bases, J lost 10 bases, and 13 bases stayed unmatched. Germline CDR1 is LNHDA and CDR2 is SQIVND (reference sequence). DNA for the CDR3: TGTGCCAGTAGTTCTTCCATGACCGGGACAGCAGCTTTCTTT. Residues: CASSSSMTGTAAFF.

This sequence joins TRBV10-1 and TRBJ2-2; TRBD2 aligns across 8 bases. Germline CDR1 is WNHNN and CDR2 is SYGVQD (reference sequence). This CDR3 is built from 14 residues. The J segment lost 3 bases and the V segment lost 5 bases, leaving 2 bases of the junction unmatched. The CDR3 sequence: CASSSGGDTGELFF. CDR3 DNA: TGCGCCAGCAGTAGCGGGGGTGACACCGGGGAGCTGTTTTTT.

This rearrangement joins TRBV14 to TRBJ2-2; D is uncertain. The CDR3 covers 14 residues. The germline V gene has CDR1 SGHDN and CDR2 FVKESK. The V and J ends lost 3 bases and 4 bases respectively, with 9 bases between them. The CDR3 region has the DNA TGTGCCAGCAGCCATCTGAGAAGCACCGGGGAGCTGTTTTTT. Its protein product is CASSHLRSTGELFF.

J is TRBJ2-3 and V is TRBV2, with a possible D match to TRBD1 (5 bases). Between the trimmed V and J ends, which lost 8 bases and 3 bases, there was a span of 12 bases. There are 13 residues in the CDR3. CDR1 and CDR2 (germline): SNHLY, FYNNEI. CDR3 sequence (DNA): TGTGCCAGCCGCTGGGCAGGGACAGATACGCAGTATTTT. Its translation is CASRWAGTDTQYF.

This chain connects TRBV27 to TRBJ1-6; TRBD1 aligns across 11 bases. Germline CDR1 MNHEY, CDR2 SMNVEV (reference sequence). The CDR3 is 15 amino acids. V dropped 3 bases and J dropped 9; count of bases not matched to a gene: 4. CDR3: CASSFTGTGGSPLHF. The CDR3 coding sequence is TGTGCCAGCAGTTTCACCGGGACAGGGGGTTCACCCCTCCACTTT.

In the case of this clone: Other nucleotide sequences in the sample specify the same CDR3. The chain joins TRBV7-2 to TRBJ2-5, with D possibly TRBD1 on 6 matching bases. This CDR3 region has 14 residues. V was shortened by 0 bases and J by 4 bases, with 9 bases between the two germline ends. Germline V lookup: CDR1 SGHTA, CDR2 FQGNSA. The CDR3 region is CASSLAGRGETQYF. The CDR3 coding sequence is TGTGCCAGCAGCTTAGCCGGCAGGGGAGAGACCCAGTACTTC.

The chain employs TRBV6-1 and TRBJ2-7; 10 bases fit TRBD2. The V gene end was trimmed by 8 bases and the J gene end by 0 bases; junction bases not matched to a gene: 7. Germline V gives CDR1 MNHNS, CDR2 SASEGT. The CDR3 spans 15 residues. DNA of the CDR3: TGTGCCAGCCAGGGAAGGACTAGCGGCTCCTACGAGCAGTACTTC. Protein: CASQGRTSGSYEQYF.

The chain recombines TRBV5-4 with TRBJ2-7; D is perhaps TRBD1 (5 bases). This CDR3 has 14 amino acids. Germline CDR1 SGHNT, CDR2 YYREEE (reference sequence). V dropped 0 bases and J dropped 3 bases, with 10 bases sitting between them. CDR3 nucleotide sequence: TGTGCCAGCAGCTTGGCGGGCAGGGACTACGAGCAGTACTTC. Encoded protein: CASSLAGRDYEQYF.